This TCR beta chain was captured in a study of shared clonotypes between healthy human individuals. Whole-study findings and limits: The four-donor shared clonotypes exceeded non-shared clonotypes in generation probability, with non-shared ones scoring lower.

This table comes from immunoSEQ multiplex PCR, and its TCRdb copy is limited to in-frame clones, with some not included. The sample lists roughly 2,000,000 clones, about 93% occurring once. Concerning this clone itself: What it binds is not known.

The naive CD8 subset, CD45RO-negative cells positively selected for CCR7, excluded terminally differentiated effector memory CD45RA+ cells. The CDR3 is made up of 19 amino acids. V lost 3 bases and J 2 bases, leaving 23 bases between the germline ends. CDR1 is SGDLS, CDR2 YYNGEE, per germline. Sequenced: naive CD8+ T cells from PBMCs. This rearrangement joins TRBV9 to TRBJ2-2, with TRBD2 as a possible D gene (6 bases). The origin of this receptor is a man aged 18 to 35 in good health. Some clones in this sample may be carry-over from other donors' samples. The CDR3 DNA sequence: TGTGCCAGCAGCGCTAATCCCAAATCCGGGGGATCCAACACCGGGGAGCTGTTTTTT. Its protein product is CASSANPKSGGSNTGELFF.